These 2 T cell receptor beta chains came from one sample sequenced in a study of CD8+ T cells in alopecia areata. The authors extracted RNA and reverse transcribed it into cDNA as the sequencing template. Assay used: immunoSEQ multiplex PCR; TCRdb lists only in-frame clones, some missing. The sample contains about 120,000 clones, 30% to 40% of which appear only once. Input material: CD4+ T cells sorted from blood. The receptors derive from a human donor with alopecia areata.

This CDR3 is CASSPSTAYYGYTF. CDR3 nucleotide sequence: TGTGCCAGCAGCCCCTCGACAGCTTACTATGGCTACACCTTC. The V and J genes are TRBV7-2 and TRBJ1-2; D is possibly TRBD1 (5 bases). The CDR3 sequence is 14 residues long. V dropped 5 bases and J dropped 3 bases, with 13 bases sitting between them. Per germline, CDR1 SGHTA and CDR2 FQGNSA.

This chain uses TRBV27 with TRBJ2-3; 12 bases line up with TRBD2. This CDR3 has 15 amino acids. The ends lost 5 bases at V and 6 bases at J; junction bases unmatched: 6. The germline V gene has CDR1 MNHEY and CDR2 SMNVEV (reference sequence). For the CDR3, the DNA is TGTGCCAGCAGTGATCCGACTAGCGGGAGCGATACGCAGTATTTT. Residues: CASSDPTSGSDTQYF.